Listed below are T cell receptor beta chains from one sample, sequenced in a study of PD-1 blockade in classical Hodgkin lymphoma. Sequencing used immunoSEQ multiplex PCR; TCRdb keeps in-frame clones, though not all of them. Of tens of thousands of clones in the sample, roughly nine tenths were seen once. The sequences come from peripheral blood mononuclear cells (PBMCs), collected at baseline. Receptor source: a human donor with classical Hodgkin lymphoma. Both conserved end residues are part of each CDR3. A D gene is named only where the DNA matches it firmly. Some rows have no size entry. The others give once, few or many, or a class for an expanded clone.

TRBD2,.,TRBJ2-3,TRBV18,CASSLGTSDNIPYF,TGTGCCAGCTCACTCGGGACTAGCGACAACATCCCGTATTTT
.,.,TRBJ1-6,TRBV6-1,CASSEDRAVASSYNSPLHF,TGTGCCAGCAGTGAGGACAGAGCGGTAGCTAGCTCCTATAATTCACCCCTCCACTTT
.,few,TRBJ2-5,TRBV7-9,CASGGGETQYF,TGTGCCAGCGGGGGAGGAGAGACCCAGTACTTC
TRBD1,once,TRBJ1-3,TRBV28,CASSPTGILTPSGNTIYF,TGTGCCAGCAGTCCGACAGGGATTTTAACCCCCTCTGGAAACACCATATATTTT
.,.,TRBJ1-5,TRBV18,CASSPAESGAQHF,TGTGCCAGCTCACCAGCGGAGTCCGGGGCCCAGCATTTT
.,.,TRBJ1-2,TRBV5-4,CASSLISNYGYTF,TGTGCCAGCAGCTTGATCTCTAACTATGGCTACACCTTC
TRBD1,.,TRBJ2-7,TRBV6-1,CASSEVGQRTYEQYF,TGTGCCAGCAGTGAAGTGGGACAGAGAACCTACGAGCAGTACTTC
.,once,TRBJ1-1,TRBV5-8,CASSLKRDSRTEAFF,TGTGCCAGCAGCTTAAAAAGGGATTCGAGGACTGAAGCTTTCTTT
.,few,TRBJ1-3,TRBV19,CASNIGNTIYF,TGTGCCAGTAACATCGGAAACACCATATATTTT
.,.,TRBJ2-3,TRBV10-2,CASAETGTDTQYF,TGCGCCAGCGCAGAAACTGGCACAGATACGCAGTATTTT
.,once,TRBJ2-4,TRBV11-2,CASSLVLSSAQVAKNIQYF,TGTGCCAGCAGCTTAGTGTTGTCTTCGGCACAAGTAGCCAAAAACATTCAGTACTTC
.,few,TRBJ2-7,TRBV7-9,CASSLLGLYEQYF,TGTGCCAGCAGCTTACTGGGGCTGTACGAGCAGTACTTC
.,.,TRBJ2-1,TRBV2,CASSEEGPSYNEQFF,TGTGCCAGCAGTGAGGAGGGGCCTTCCTACAATGAGCAGTTCTTC
.,.,TRBJ1-4,TRBV19,CASTMWGPATNEKLFF,TGTGCCAGTACCATGTGGGGACCTGCAACTAATGAAAAACTGTTTTTT
.,.,TRBJ2-4,TRBV27,CASRGGNIQYF,TGTGCCAGCAGAGGGGGAAACATTCAGTACTTC
.,.,TRBJ1-4,TRBV27,CASSLWSGNEKLFF,TGTGCCAGCAGTTTGTGGTCGGGTAATGAAAAACTGTTTTTT
.,.,TRBJ1-6,TRBV7-9,CASSLVLTAERGSPLHF,TGTGCCAGCAGCCTCGTCCTGACAGCCGAGCGAGGTTCACCCCTCCACTTT
.,.,TRBJ1-5,TRBV7-2,CASSLTGGQPQHF,TGTGCCAGCAGCTTAACCGGGGGACAGCCCCAGCATTTT
.,.,TRBJ2-3,TRBV19,CASSWGPASTDTQYF,TGTGCCAGTAGTTGGGGGCCGGCTAGCACAGATACGCAGTATTTT
TRBD2,.,TRBJ2-1,TRBV30,CAWLLAGGPVNEQFF,TGTGCCTGGCTCTTAGCGGGGGGGCCGGTTAATGAGCAGTTCTTC
.,.,TRBJ1-3,TRBV5-4,CASSLKLGGSGNTIYF,TGTGCCAGCAGCTTGAAACTCGGGGGCTCTGGAAACACCATATATTTT
.,.,TRBJ1-3,TRBV19,CASSIGLNGNTIYF,TGTGCCAGTAGTATCGGATTAAATGGAAACACCATATATTTT
.,once,TRBJ2-5,TRBV5-6,CASSFSLAETQYF,TGTGCCAGCAGCTTCTCACTAGCAGAGACCCAGTACTTC
TRBD1,.,TRBJ1-6,TRBV11-2,CASSLAVWTGYNSPLHF,TGTGCCAGCAGCTTAGCGGTTTGGACAGGGTACAATTCACCCCTCCACTTT
.,.,TRBJ1-1,TRBV4-2,CASSQVPQGSLNTEAFF,TGTGCCAGCAGCCAAGTACCGCAGGGGTCATTGAACACTGAAGCTTTCTTT
.,.,TRBJ2-5,TRBV30,CAWSQAVEETQYF,TGTGCCTGGAGTCAAGCGGTTGAAGAGACCCAGTACTTC
.,.,TRBJ2-1,TRBV7-6,CASSLNPTGPYNEQFF,TGTGCCAGCAGCTTAAATCCCACAGGCCCCTACAATGAGCAGTTCTTC
.,.,TRBJ1-1,TRBV28,CASSLDSRVFMNTEAFF,TGTGCCAGCAGTTTGGACAGTAGAGTTTTCATGAACACTGAAGCTTTCTTT
.,.,TRBJ1-2,TRBV5-6,CASSLGPQGADGYTF,TGTGCCAGCAGCTTGGGCCCACAGGGTGCTGATGGCTACACCTTC
TRBD2,.,TRBJ2-1,TRBV14,CASSPVGLAAYNEQFF,TGTGCCAGCAGCCCAGTAGGACTAGCAGCCTACAATGAGCAGTTCTTC
.,.,TRBJ1-2,TRBV4-1,CASSQEVGRGSGYTF,TGCGCCAGCAGCCAAGAGGTGGGCAGGGGTTCCGGCTACACCTTC
.,.,TRBJ1-2,TRBV29-1,CSVELGRAGGGYTF,TGCAGCGTTGAATTAGGACGGGCGGGAGGTGGCTACACCTTC
.,.,TRBJ2-7,TRBV2,CASSEAHQKTDYEQYF,TGTGCCAGCAGTGAAGCGCATCAAAAGACAGATTACGAGCAGTACTTC
.,.,TRBJ2-7,TRBV30,CAWSMLEGPYEQYF,TGTGCCTGGAGTATGTTAGAGGGTCCCTACGAGCAGTACTTC
.,.,TRBJ2-2,TRBV7-3,CASSTGTGTGELFF,TGTGCCAGCAGCACTGGGACGGGCACCGGGGAGCTGTTTTTT
.,.,TRBJ1-4,TRBV5-1,CASSLSRREKLFF,TGCGCCAGCAGCTTAAGCCGAAGGGAAAAACTGTTTTTT
.,.,TRBJ1-1,TRBV5-1,CASSGSMNTEAFF,TGCGCCAGCAGCGGTAGCATGAACACTGAAGCTTTCTTT
.,.,TRBJ2-7,TRBV19,CASSMSTAYEQYF,TGTGCCAGTAGTATGTCAACAGCCTACGAGCAGTACTTC
.,.,TRBJ1-5,TRBV7-9,CASSSGLNQPQHF,TGTGCCAGCAGCTCGGGCCTTAATCAGCCCCAGCATTTT
.,medium-sized,TRBJ1-2,TRBV28,CASISEQGHRNYGYTF,TGTGCCAGCATCTCAGAACAGGGCCACCGAAACTATGGCTACACCTTC
.,.,TRBJ1-4,TRBV27,CASSLREGEKLFF,TGTGCCAGCAGTTTACGGGAGGGTGAAAAACTGTTTTTT
.,.,TRBJ2-7,TRBV9,CASSVAEGGGYEQYF,TGTGCCAGCAGCGTAGCTGAGGGGGGGGGCTACGAGCAGTACTTC
TRBD1,.,TRBJ2-1,TRBV5-4,CASSSGQGAGEQFF,TGTGCCAGCAGCTCAGGACAGGGGGCAGGAGAGCAGTTCTTC
TRBD1,.,TRBJ1-2,TRBV7-9,CATLLSGQGAQGYTF,TGTGCCACATTGTTGAGCGGACAGGGGGCGCAAGGCTACACCTTC